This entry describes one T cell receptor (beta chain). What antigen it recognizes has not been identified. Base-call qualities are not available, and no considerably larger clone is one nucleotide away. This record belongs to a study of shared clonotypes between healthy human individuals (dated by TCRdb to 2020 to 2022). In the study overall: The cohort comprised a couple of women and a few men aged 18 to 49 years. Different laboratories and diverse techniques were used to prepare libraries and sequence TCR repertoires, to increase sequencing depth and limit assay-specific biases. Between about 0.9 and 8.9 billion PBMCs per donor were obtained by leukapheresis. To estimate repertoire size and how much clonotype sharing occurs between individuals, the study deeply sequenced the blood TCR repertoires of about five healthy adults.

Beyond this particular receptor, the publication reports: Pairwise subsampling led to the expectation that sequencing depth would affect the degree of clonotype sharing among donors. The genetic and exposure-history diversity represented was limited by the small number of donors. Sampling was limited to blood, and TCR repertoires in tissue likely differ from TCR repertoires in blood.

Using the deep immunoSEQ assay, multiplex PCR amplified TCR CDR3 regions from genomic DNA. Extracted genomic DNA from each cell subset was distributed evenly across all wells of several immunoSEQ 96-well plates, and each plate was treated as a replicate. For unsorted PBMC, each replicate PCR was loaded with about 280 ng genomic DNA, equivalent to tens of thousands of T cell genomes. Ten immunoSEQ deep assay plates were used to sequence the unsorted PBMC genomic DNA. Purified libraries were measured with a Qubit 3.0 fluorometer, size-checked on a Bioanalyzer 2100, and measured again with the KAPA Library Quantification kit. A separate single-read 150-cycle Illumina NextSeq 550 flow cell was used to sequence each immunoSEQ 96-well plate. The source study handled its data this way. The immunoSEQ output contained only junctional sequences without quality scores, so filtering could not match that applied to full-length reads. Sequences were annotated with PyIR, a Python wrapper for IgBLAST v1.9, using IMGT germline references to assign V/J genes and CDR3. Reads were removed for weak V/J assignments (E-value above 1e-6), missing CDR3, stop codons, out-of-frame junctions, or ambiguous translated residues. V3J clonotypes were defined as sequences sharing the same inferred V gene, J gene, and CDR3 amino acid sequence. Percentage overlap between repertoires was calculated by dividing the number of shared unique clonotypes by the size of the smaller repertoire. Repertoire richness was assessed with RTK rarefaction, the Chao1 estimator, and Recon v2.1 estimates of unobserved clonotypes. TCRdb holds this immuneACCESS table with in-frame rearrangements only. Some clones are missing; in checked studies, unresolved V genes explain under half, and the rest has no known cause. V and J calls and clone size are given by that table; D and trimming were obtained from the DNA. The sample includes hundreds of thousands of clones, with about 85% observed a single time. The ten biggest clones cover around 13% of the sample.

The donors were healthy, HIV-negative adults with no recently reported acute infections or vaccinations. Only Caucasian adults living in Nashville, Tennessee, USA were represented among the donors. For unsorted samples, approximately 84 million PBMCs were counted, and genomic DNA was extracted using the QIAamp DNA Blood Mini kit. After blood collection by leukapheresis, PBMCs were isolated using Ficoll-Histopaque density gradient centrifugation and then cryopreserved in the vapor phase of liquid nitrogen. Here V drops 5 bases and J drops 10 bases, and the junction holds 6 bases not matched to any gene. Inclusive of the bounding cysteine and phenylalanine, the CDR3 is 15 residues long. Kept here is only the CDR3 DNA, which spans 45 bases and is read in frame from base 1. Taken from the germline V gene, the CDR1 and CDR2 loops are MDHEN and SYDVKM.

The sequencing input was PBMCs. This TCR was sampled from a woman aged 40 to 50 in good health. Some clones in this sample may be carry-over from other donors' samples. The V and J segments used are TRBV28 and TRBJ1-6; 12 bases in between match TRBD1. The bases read TGTGCCAGCAGTAATCCGGGACAGGGGGCGTCACCCCTCCACTTT. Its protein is CASSNPGQGASPLHF.